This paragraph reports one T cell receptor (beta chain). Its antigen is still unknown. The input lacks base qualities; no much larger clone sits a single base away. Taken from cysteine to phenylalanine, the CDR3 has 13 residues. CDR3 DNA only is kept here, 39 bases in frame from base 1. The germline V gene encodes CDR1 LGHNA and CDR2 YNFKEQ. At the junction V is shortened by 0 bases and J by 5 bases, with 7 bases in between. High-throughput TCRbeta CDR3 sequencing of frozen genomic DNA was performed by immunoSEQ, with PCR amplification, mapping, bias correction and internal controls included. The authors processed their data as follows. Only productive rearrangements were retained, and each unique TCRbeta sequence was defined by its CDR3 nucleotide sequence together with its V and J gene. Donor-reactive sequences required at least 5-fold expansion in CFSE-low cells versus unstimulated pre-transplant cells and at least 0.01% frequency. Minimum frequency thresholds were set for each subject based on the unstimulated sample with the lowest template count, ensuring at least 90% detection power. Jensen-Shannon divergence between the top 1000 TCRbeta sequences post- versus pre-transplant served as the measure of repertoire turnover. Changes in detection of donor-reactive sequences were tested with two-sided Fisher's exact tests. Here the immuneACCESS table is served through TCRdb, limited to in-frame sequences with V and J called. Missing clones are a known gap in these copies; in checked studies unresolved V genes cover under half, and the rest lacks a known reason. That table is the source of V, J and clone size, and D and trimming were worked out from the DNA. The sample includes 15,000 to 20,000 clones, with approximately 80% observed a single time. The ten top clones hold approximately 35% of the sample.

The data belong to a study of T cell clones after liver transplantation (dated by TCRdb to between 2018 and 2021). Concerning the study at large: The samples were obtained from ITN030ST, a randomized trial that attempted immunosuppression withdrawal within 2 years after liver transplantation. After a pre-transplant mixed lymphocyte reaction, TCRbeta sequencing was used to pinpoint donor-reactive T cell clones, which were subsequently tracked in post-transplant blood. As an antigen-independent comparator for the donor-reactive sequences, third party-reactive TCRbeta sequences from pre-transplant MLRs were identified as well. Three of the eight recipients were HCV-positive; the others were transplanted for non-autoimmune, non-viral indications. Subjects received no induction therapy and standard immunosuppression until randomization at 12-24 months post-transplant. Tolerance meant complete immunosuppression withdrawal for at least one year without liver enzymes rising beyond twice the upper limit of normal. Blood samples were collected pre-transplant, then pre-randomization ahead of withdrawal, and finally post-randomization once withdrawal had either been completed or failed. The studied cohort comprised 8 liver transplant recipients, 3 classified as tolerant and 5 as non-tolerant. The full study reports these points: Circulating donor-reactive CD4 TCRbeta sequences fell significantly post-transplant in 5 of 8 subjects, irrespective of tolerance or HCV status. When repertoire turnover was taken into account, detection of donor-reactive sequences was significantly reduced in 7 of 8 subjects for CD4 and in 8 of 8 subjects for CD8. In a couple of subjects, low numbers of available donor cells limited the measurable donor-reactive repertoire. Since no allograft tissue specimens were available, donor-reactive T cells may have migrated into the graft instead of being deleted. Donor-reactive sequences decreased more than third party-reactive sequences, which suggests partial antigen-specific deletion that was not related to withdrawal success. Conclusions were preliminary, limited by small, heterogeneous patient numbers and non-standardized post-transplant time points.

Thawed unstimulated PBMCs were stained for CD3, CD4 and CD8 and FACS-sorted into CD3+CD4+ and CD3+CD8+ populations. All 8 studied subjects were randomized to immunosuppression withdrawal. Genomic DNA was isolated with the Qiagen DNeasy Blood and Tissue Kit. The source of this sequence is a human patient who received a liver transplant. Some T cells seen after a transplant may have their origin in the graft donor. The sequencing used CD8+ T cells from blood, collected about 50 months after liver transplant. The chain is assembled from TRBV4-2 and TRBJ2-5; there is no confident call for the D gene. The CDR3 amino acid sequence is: CASSQDESETQYF. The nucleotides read TGTGCCAGCAGCCAAGATGAGAGCGAGACCCAGTACTTC.